This T cell receptor (beta chain) originates from a study of T-cell reconstitution after alpha-beta-depleted transplantation in children. Regarding the study as a whole: It was newly produced T cells that mostly accounted for T-cell counts and diversity one year after transplant.

The TCRbeta library was prepared with unique molecular identifiers. TCRdb reprocessed the PCR reads with MiXCR, giving one entry per CDR3 protein. The repertoire holds fewer than 400,000 distinct CDR3 sequences, with around 25% as singletons. With respect to this clonotype: The antigen is unknown.

CDR3 length: 13 amino acids. The V end lost 3 bases, the J end lost 0 bases, and 7 bases lay between the germline ends. CDR1 is DFQATT and CDR2 is SNEGSKA in the germline V gene (reference sequence). The input for sequencing was PBMCs, mostly from graft donor cells, taken 180 days after TCRalphabeta/CD19-depleted stem cell transplant. This TCR derives from a male patient between 10 and 17 years old who had a stem cell transplant for acute lymphoblastic leukemia, so the T cells may come from the graft donor. This rearrangement joins TRBV20-1 to TRBJ2-3, with D maybe TRBD1 (5 bases). DNA for the CDR3: TGCAGTGCTAGGGCAGGGAGCACAGATACGCAGTATTTT. Translated: CSARAGSTDTQYF.